Listed below are T cell receptor beta chains from one sample, sequenced in a study of beta chain features in type 1 diabetes. Only in-frame clones appear in the TCRdb table, and some are missing; sequencing was by immunoSEQ multiplex PCR. This sample has 250,000 to 300,000 clones; approximately 24% occur once, and the top ten carry about 0.012%. Sequencing was carried out using naive CD4+ T cells from blood. The receptors were gathered from a woman under 40 with type 1 diabetes. The CDR3 runs from the conserved cysteine through the conserved F or W. A D gene is named only where the DNA matches it firmly. Only some rows state a clone size, as once, few, many or a class for expanded clones.

>TRBV18|TRBD2|NA|TRBJ2-1
TGTGCCAGCTCACTCCTAGCGGGAGGCCCAGACAATGAGCAGTTCTTC
CASSLLAGGPDNEQFF
>TRBV30|NA|few|TRBJ2-2
TGTGCCTGGAGTGTAGCAGGGCCCGGGGAGCTGTTTTTT
CAWSVAGPGELFF
>TRBV28|NA|NA|TRBJ2-3
TGTGCCAGCAGTTTTCTTAGTTTGTCGGATACGCAGTATTTT
CASSFLSLSDTQYF
>TRBV15|NA|NA|TRBJ1-3
TGTGCCACCAGCAGAGATCGGAACACCATATATTTT
CATSRDRNTIYF
>TRBV5-1|NA|NA|TRBJ2-5
TGCGCCAGCAGCCAGCCGCCCGAGGGGACCCAGTACTTC
CASSQPPEGTQYF
>TRBV7-9|TRBD1|NA|TRBJ1-4
TGTGCCAGCAGCTTCCGACAGGGTGTAGCAACTAATGAAAAACTGTTTTTT
CASSFRQGVATNEKLFF
>TRBV11-2|NA|NA|TRBJ2-6
TGTGCCAGCAGCTTAGTCGGGGAAGGGGCCAACGTCCTGACTTTC
CASSLVGEGANVLTF
>TRBV7-7|NA|few|TRBJ2-6
TGTGCTAGCAGCTCAGGCTCTGGGGCCAACGTCCTGACTTTC
CASSSGSGANVLTF
>TRBV29-1|NA|NA|TRBJ2-1
TGCAGCGTTGCGACTTCGGGGCGGGGAGATGAGCAGTTCTTC
CSVATSGRGDEQFF
>TRBV25-1|NA|few|TRBJ2-6
TGTGCCAGCAGTGAAGCGGGGCCTGGGGCCAACGTCCTGACTTTC
CASSEAGPGANVLTF
>TRBV29-1|TRBD1|NA|TRBJ1-2
TGCAGCGTTGCGGGACAGGAAACTTATGGCTACACCTTC
CSVAGQETYGYTF
>TRBV5-6|NA|NA|TRBJ2-3
TGTGCCAGCAGCCTCAATGGGAGGCAGTATTTT
CASSLNGRQYF
>TRBV29-1|TRBD1|few|TRBJ1-1
TGCAGCGGTATACAGGGGGCGAGAAGTACTGAAGCTTTCTTT
CSGIQGARSTEAFF
>TRBV30|NA|NA|TRBJ2-7
TGTGCCTGGAGCCTTACAGGCATCGGAACCTACGAGCAGTACTTC
CAWSLTGIGTYEQYF
>TRBV9|NA|few|TRBJ1-1
TGTGCCAGCAGCCCCAGGCCGGATCCGAACACTGAAGCTTTCTTT
CASSPRPDPNTEAFF
>TRBV18|TRBD1|NA|TRBJ1-1
TGTGCCAGCTCACCGTCGCCGGGACAGGGTGCTGAAGCTTTCTTT
CASSPSPGQGAEAFF
>TRBV30|NA|few|TRBJ2-1
TGTGCCTGGAGGGGCTGGAGCGGTCCCTACAATGAGCAGTTCTTC
CAWRGWSGPYNEQFF
>TRBV30|TRBD1|NA|TRBJ2-7
TGTGCCTGGAGAAACCGGGACAGGAACCCTAACGAGCAGTACTTC
CAWRNRDRNPNEQYF
>TRBV4-2|TRBD2|NA|TRBJ2-1
TGTGCCAGCAGCCGGGGACTAGCGGGAGGTTTGGACAATGAGCAGTTCTTC
CASSRGLAGGLDNEQFF
>TRBV30|TRBD1|NA|TRBJ2-1
TGTGCCTGGAGTCGGGACAGATTGAATGAGCAGTTCTTC
CAWSRDRLNEQFF